A selection of T cell receptor beta chains follows, all from one sample in a study of T cell clonotyping in hematopoietic cell transplantation. This table comes from immunoSEQ multiplex PCR, and its TCRdb copy is limited to in-frame clones, with some not included. The table lists more than 55,000 clones, 94% of them singletons. Sequences were obtained from peripheral blood mononuclear cells. These receptors originate from a man aged 50-59 years in good health. Some clones in this sample may be carry-over from other donors' samples. The CDR3 runs from the conserved cysteine through the conserved F or W. Fields, in order: V gene, J gene, D gene, clone size, CDR3 protein, CDR3 DNA. A D gene is named only where the DNA matches it firmly. Size is omitted from some rows. Given values are once, few, many or a class for expanded clones.

V: TRBV7-2; J: TRBJ2-7; D: TRBD1; size: NA; CDR3: CASSFGTGTTYEQYF; DNA: TGTGCCAGCAGCTTCGGGACAGGGACTACCTACGAGCAGTACTTC
V: TRBV6-1; J: TRBJ1-1; D: NA; size: NA; CDR3: CASSTGTPEWEAFF; DNA: TGTGCCAGCAGCACCGGGACACCGGAATGGGAAGCTTTCTTT
V: TRBV11-3; J: TRBJ2-1; D: NA; size: NA; CDR3: CASSPGTSNEQFF; DNA: TGTGCCAGCAGCCCCGGGACTTCCAATGAGCAGTTCTTC
V: TRBV4-1; J: TRBJ2-3; D: TRBD2; size: NA; CDR3: CASSQDGNSGGPTDTQYF; DNA: TGCGCCAGCAGCCAAGATGGTAATAGCGGGGGACCCACAGATACGCAGTATTTT
V: TRBV6-5; J: TRBJ2-1; D: TRBD1; size: NA; CDR3: CASSGTGASNEQFF; DNA: TGTGCCAGTTCTGGGACAGGGGCCTCCAATGAGCAGTTCTTC
V: TRBV6-5; J: TRBJ2-5; D: NA; size: NA; CDR3: CASSSRVKETQYF; DNA: TGTGCCAGCTCCAGCAGGGTAAAAGAGACCCAGTACTTC
V: TRBV28; J: TRBJ1-5; D: NA; size: NA; CDR3: CATWEPQKQPQHF; DNA: TGTGCCACCTGGGAGCCGCAGAAGCAGCCCCAGCATTTT
V: TRBV2; J: TRBJ2-7; D: TRBD2; size: NA; CDR3: CASSAPGLAGGYEQYF; DNA: TGTGCCAGCAGTGCCCCGGGACTAGCGGGAGGTTACGAGCAGTACTTC
V: TRBV5-1; J: TRBJ2-7; D: TRBD1; size: NA; CDR3: CASSAGTGYREQYF; DNA: TGCGCCAGCAGCGCGGGGACAGGATACCGCGAGCAGTACTTC
V: TRBV5-1; J: TRBJ2-6; D: NA; size: NA; CDR3: CASSYTVREAGANVLTF; DNA: TGCGCCAGCAGCTACACGGTGAGGGAGGCTGGGGCCAACGTCCTGACTTTC
V: TRBV6-5; J: TRBJ1-4; D: NA; size: NA; CDR3: CASSSSGEKLFF; DNA: TGTGCCAGCAGTTCCTCGGGTGAAAAACTGTTTTTT
V: TRBV7-3; J: TRBJ2-2; D: TRBD2; size: NA; CDR3: CASSSNLAGAITGELFF; DNA: TGTGCCAGCAGCTCAAACCTAGCGGGGGCTATCACCGGGGAGCTGTTTTTT
V: TRBV28; J: TRBJ2-7; D: NA; size: NA; CDR3: CASHFGGSRYEQYF; DNA: TGTGCCAGCCACTTTGGAGGGTCGCGCTACGAGCAGTACTTC
V: TRBV5-1; J: TRBJ1-1; D: TRBD1; size: NA; CDR3: CASSPGQPNTEAFF; DNA: TGCGCCAGCAGCCCGGGACAGCCGAACACTGAAGCTTTCTTT
V: TRBV5-1; J: TRBJ2-1; D: TRBD1; size: NA; CDR3: CASSLEVGTGYNEQFF; DNA: TGCGCCAGCAGCTTGGAAGTAGGGACAGGTTACAATGAGCAGTTCTTC
V: TRBV14; J: TRBJ2-5; D: NA; size: NA; CDR3: CASSQGRGQETQYF; DNA: TGTGCCAGCAGCCAAGGCCGGGGCCAAGAGACCCAGTACTTC
V: TRBV11-2; J: TRBJ2-5; D: NA; size: NA; CDR3: CASSHSRGSAKQETQYF; DNA: TGTGCCAGCAGCCACTCAAGGGGATCGGCGAAGCAAGAGACCCAGTACTTC
V: TRBV7-2; J: TRBJ2-3; D: NA; size: NA; CDR3: CASSSFTDTQYF; DNA: TGTGCCAGCAGCTCCTTTACAGATACGCAGTATTTT
V: TRBV4-1; J: TRBJ2-7; D: TRBD2; size: NA; CDR3: CASSQAERGNYEQYF; DNA: TGCGCCAGCAGCCAAGCTGAGCGGGGGAACTACGAGCAGTACTTC
V: TRBV5-4; J: TRBJ2-5; D: NA; size: NA; CDR3: CASSLGTREETQYF; DNA: TGTGCCAGCAGCTTAGGGACGCGCGAAGAGACCCAGTACTTC
V: TRBV5-4; J: TRBJ2-2; D: TRBD2; size: NA; CDR3: CASSSRRLAGGQNTGELFF; DNA: TGTGCCAGCAGCTCCCGCAGGCTAGCGGGGGGGCAGAACACCGGGGAGCTGTTTTTT
V: TRBV2; J: TRBJ1-4; D: NA; size: NA; CDR3: CASSESRGEKLFF; DNA: TGTGCCAGCAGTGAATCAAGGGGTGAAAAACTGTTTTTT
V: TRBV11-2; J: TRBJ2-7; D: NA; size: once; CDR3: CASSIRRGPYEQYF; DNA: TGTGCCAGCAGCATTAGACGGGGACCCTACGAGCAGTACTTC
V: TRBV10-2; J: TRBJ2-3; D: NA; size: NA; CDR3: CASSPPGLADTQYF; DNA: TGCGCCAGCAGTCCCCCAGGTTTGGCAGATACGCAGTATTTT
V: TRBV7-3; J: TRBJ2-5; D: TRBD2; size: NA; CDR3: CASSPSGAQETQYF; DNA: TGTGCCAGCAGCCCTAGCGGGGCCCAAGAGACCCAGTACTTC